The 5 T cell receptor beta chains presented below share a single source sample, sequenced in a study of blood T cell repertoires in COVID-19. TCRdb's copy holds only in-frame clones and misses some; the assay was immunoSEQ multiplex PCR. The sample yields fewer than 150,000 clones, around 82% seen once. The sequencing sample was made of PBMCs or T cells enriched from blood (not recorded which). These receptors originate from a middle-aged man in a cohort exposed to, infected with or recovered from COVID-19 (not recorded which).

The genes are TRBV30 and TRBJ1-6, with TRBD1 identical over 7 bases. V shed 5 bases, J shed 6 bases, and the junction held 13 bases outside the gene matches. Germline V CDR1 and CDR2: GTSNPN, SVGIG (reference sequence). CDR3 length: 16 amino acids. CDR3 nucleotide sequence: TGTGCCTGGGGTCCGGGAACGGGACAGATTAATTCACCCCTCCACTTT. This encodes CAWGPGTGQINSPLHF.

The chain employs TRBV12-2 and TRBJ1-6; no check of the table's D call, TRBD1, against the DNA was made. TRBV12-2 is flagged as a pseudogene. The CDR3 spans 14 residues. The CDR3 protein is CASRPRQGRSPLHF. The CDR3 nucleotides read TGTGCAAGTCGCCCCCGACAGGGTCGCTCACCCCTCCACTTT.

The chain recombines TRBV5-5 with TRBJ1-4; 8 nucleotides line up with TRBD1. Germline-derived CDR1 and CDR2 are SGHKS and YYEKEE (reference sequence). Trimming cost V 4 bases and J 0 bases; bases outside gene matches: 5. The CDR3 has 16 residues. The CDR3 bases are TGTGCCAGCAGCCCCGACAGGGGTGCAACTAATGAAAAACTGTTTTTT. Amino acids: CASSPDRGATNEKLFF. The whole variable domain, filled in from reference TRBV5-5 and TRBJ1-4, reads DAGVTQSPTHLIKTRGQQVTLRCSPISGHKSVSWYQQVLGQGPQFIFQYYEKEERGRGNFPDRFSARQFPNYSSELNVNALLLGDSALYLCASSPDRGATNEKLFFGSGTQLSVL.

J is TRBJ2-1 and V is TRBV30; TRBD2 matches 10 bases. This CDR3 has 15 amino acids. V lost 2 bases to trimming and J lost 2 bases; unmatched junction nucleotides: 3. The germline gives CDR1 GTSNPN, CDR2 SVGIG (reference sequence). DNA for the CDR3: TGTGCCTGGAGTCAGAGCGGGGGGGCCTACAATGAGCAGTTCTTC. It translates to CAWSQSGGAYNEQFF.

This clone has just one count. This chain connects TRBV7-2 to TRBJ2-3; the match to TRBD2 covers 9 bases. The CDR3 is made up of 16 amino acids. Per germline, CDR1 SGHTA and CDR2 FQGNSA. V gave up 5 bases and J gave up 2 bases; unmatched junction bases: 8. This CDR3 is CASSLQAGGNTDTQYF. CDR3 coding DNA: TGTGCCAGCAGCCTGCAAGCGGGAGGTAACACAGATACGCAGTATTTT.